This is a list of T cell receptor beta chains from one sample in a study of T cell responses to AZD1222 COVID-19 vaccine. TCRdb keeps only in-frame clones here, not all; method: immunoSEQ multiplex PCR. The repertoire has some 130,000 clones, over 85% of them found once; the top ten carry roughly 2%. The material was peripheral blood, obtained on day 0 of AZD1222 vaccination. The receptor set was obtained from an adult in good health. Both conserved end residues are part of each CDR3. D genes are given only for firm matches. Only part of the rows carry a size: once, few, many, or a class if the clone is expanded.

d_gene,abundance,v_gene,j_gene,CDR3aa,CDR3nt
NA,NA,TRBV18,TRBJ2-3,CASSPLWKDTQYF,TGTGCCAGCTCACCACTTTGGAAAGATACGCAGTATTTT
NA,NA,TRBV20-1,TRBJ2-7,CSASSGDRYEQYF,TGCAGTGCTAGTTCCGGGGATAGGTACGAGCAGTACTTC
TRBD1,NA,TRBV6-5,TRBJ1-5,CASNPWDRRNQPQHF,TGTGCCAGCAACCCTTGGGACAGGAGGAATCAGCCCCAGCATTTT
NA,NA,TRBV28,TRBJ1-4,CASSLGSGRGSSSEKLFF,TGTGCCAGCAGTTTAGGGAGTGGGAGGGGAAGTAGTTCAGAAAAACTGTTTTTT
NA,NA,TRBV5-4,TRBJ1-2,CASGKGQELNYGYTF,TGTGCCAGCGGTAAAGGGCAGGAGCTTAACTATGGCTACACCTTC
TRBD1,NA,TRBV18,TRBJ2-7,CASSDGQGVAYEQYF,TGTGCCAGCTCAGACGGACAGGGGGTAGCCTACGAGCAGTACTTC
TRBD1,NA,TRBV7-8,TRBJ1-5,CASSLGGTASNQPQHF,TGTGCCAGCAGCTTAGGGGGGACAGCTAGCAATCAGCCCCAGCATTTT
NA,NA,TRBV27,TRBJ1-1,CASSLFGRTEAFF,TGTGCCAGCAGTTTATTTGGGCGAACTGAAGCTTTCTTT
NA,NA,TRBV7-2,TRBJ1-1,CASSAGLLNTEAFF,TGTGCCAGCAGTGCGGGACTGTTGAACACTGAAGCTTTCTTT
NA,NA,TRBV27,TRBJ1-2,CAAGDRSYGYTF,TGTGCCGCTGGGGATCGGAGCTATGGCTACACCTTC
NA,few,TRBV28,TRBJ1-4,CASTPWEGGNEKLFF,TGTGCCAGCACCCCCTGGGAGGGGGGTAATGAAAAACTGTTTTTT
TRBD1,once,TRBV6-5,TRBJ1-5,CASSQDRGHGQPQHF,TGTGCCAGCAGCCAGGACAGGGGGCACGGTCAGCCCCAGCATTTT
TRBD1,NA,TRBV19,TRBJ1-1,CASSIKGGRLAFF,TGTGCCAGTAGTATCAAAGGGGGCAGGTTGGCTTTCTTT
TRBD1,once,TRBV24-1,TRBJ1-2,CATSETGTENYGYTF,TGTGCCACCAGTGAAACCGGGACAGAAAACTATGGCTACACCTTC
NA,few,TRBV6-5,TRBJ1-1,CATHEARGTEAFF,TGTGCCACTCACGAGGCTCGGGGAACTGAAGCTTTCTTT
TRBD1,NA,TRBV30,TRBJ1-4,CAWSADRVGEKLFF,TGTGCCTGGAGTGCCGACAGGGTTGGAGAAAAACTGTTTTTT
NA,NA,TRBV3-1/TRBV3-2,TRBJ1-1,CASRLGGNTEAFF,TGTGCCAGCAGACTCGGGGGGAACACTGAAGCTTTCTTT
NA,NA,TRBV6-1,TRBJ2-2,CASDNANTGELFF,TGTGCCAGCGACAACGCGAACACCGGGGAGCTGTTTTTT
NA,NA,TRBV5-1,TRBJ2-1,CASRDQWNEQFF,TGCGCCAGCAGGGACCAATGGAATGAGCAGTTCTTC
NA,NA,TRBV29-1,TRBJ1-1,CSVSNTEAFF,TGCAGCGTTTCTAACACTGAAGCTTTCTTT
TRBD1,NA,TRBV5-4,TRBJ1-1,CASSLKQGAGTEAFF,TGTGCCAGCAGCCTTAAGCAGGGGGCCGGCACTGAAGCTTTCTTT
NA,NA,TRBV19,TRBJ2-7,CASSRGPFEQYF,TGTGCCAGTAGTCGGGGACCTTTCGAGCAGTACTTC
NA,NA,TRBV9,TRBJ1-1,CASSVEGLQGGEAFF,TGTGCCAGCAGCGTAGAGGGCCTCCAAGGGGGTGAAGCTTTCTTT
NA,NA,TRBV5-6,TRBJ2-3,CASSLDWGASTDTQYF,TGTGCCAGCAGCTTGGACTGGGGAGCTAGCACAGATACGCAGTATTTT
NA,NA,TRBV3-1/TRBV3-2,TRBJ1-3,CASSDRGSGNTIYF,TGTGCCAGCAGCGACCGGGGTTCTGGAAACACCATATATTTT
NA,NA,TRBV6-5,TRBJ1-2,CACSISRSGGYTF,TGTGCCTGCTCGATCTCCCGATCGGGTGGCTACACCTTC
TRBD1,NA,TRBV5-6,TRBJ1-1,CASSLRTGPPNTEAFF,TGTGCCAGCAGCTTGCGGACAGGACCCCCCAACACTGAAGCTTTCTTT
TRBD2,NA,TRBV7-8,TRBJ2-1,CASSPTRRLAGGSTLNEQFF,TGTGCCAGCAGCCCTACTAGGAGACTAGCGGGGGGTTCAACCCTCAATGAGCAGTTCTTC
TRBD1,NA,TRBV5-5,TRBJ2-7,CASSPTGGARDEQYF,TGTGCCAGCAGCCCGACAGGGGGGGCCCGGGACGAGCAGTACTTC
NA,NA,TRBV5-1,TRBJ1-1,CASSLPTGGDTEAFF,TGCGCCAGCAGCCTCCCGACAGGAGGGGATACTGAAGCTTTCTTT
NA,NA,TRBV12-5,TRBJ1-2,CASAGTLLERIAGGYTF,TGTGCTAGTGCCGGGACCCTACTGGAGCGGATCGCGGGAGGCTACACCTTC
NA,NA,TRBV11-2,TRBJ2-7,CASSQGGKVEQYF,TGTGCCAGCAGCCAGGGGGGGAAAGTAGAGCAGTACTTC
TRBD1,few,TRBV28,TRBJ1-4,CASSLWGGGGEKLFF,TGTGCCAGCAGTTTGTGGGGAGGGGGCGGTGAAAAACTGTTTTTT
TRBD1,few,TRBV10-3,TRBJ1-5,CAISDPDRGTNQPQHF,TGTGCCATCAGTGACCCGGACAGGGGGACCAATCAGCCCCAGCATTTT
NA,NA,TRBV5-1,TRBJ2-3,CASSLDGGYTDTQYF,TGCGCCAGCAGCTTGGATGGCGGCTACACAGATACGCAGTATTTT
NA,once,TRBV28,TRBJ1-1,CASSLWRQTATEAFF,TGTGCCAGCAGTTTATGGCGGCAGACAGCCACTGAAGCTTTCTTT
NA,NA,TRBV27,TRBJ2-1,CASSLRGVGEQFF,TGTGCCAGCAGCCTTAGGGGGGTTGGTGAGCAGTTCTTC
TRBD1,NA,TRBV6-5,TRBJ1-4,CASLGGANEKLFF,TGTGCCAGCTTAGGGGGCGCGAATGAAAAACTGTTTTTT
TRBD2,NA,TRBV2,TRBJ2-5,CASTGLAGGPETQYF,TGTGCCAGCACCGGACTAGCGGGGGGGCCTGAGACCCAGTACTTC
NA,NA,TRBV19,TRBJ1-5,CASSISGRKNQPQHF,TGTGCCAGTAGTATTTCCGGACGGAAAAATCAGCCCCAGCATTTT
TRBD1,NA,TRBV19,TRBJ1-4,CASSSRTGGGNEKLFF,TGTGCCAGTAGTTCGCGGACAGGTGGAGGTAATGAAAAACTGTTTTTT
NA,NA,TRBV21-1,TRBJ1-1,CASSKVRFHRGTGVMNTEAFF,TGTGCCAGCAGCAAAGTCAGGTTTCATAGAGGGACAGGGGTAATGAACACTGAAGCTTTCTTT
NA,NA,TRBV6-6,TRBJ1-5,CASSQAGMGNQPQHF,TGTGCCAGCAGCCAGGCGGGGATGGGCAATCAGCCCCAGCATTTT
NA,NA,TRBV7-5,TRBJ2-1,CVRSLIQGHRYNEQFF,TGTGTCAGAAGCCTGATACAGGGACACCGCTACAATGAGCAGTTCTTC
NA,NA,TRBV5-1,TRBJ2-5,CASSLAPAGAAETQYF,TGCGCCAGCAGCTTGGCCCCAGCGGGTGCTGCTGAGACCCAGTACTTC
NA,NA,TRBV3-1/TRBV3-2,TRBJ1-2,CASSQQARDNNYGYTF,TGTGCCAGCAGCCAGCAGGCCAGGGACAATAACTATGGCTACACCTTC
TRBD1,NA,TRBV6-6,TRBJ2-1,CASSPWDRSMGNEQFF,TGTGCCAGCAGTCCCTGGGACAGGAGTATGGGCAATGAGCAGTTCTTC
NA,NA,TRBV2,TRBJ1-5,CASSRDRGGNQPQHF,TGTGCCAGCAGTCGCGACAGAGGGGGCAATCAGCCCCAGCATTTT
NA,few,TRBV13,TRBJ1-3,CASSLGTAVSGNTIYF,TGTGCCAGCAGCTTAGGGACAGCGGTCTCTGGAAACACCATATATTTT
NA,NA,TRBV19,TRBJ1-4,CASRGTPNEKLFF,TGTGCCAGTAGAGGGACACCTAATGAAAAACTGTTTTTT
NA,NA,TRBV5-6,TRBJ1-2,CASSFREPNYGYTF,TGTGCCAGCAGCTTTCGGGAACCTAACTATGGCTACACCTTC
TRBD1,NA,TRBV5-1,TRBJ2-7,CASSGGGQGYEQYF,TGCGCCAGCAGCGGGGGCGGACAGGGCTACGAGCAGTACTTC
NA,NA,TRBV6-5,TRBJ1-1,CASRRQASRTEAFF,TGTGCCAGCAGGCGACAAGCCTCGCGGACTGAAGCTTTCTTT
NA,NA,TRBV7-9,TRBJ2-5,CASRSGGFQETQYF,TGTGCCAGCCGCTCGGGCGGGTTCCAAGAGACCCAGTACTTC
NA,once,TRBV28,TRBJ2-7,CASRIGGPLYEQYF,TGTGCCAGCAGGATCGGGGGGCCCCTCTACGAGCAGTACTTC
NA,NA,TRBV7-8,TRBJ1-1,CASSLALMADTEAFF,TGTGCCAGCAGCTTAGCACTGATGGCGGACACTGAAGCTTTCTTT
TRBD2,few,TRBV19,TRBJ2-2,CASSIEGLAVANTGELFF,TGTGCCAGTAGTATAGAAGGGCTAGCGGTCGCGAACACCGGGGAGCTGTTTTTT
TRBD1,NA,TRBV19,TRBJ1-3,CASSGQGLGNTIYF,TGTGCCAGTAGTGGACAGGGTCTTGGAAACACCATATATTTT
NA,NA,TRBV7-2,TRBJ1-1,CASSPLVKGDEAFF,TGTGCCAGCAGCCCTCTCGTTAAGGGCGATGAAGCTTTCTTT
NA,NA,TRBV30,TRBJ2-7,CAWSVGGTYEQYF,TGTGCCTGGAGTGTTGGGGGAACCTACGAGCAGTACTTC